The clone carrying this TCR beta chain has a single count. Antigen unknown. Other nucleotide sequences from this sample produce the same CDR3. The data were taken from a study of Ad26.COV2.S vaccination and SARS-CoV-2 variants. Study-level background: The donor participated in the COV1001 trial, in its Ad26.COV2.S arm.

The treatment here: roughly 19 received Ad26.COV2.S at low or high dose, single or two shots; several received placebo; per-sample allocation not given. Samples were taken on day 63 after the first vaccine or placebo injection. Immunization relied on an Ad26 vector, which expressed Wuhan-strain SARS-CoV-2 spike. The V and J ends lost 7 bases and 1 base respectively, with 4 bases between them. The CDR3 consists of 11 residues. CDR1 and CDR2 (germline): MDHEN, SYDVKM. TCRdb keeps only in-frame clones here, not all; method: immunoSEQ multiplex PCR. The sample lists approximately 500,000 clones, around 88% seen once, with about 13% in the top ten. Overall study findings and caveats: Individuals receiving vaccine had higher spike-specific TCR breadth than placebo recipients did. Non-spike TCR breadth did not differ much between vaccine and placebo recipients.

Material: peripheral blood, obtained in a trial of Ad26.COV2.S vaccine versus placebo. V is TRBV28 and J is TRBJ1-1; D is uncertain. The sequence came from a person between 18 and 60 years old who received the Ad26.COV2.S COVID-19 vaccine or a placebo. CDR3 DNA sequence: TGTGCCAGCAAGGGGAACACTGAAGCTTTCTTT. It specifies CASKGNTEAFF.